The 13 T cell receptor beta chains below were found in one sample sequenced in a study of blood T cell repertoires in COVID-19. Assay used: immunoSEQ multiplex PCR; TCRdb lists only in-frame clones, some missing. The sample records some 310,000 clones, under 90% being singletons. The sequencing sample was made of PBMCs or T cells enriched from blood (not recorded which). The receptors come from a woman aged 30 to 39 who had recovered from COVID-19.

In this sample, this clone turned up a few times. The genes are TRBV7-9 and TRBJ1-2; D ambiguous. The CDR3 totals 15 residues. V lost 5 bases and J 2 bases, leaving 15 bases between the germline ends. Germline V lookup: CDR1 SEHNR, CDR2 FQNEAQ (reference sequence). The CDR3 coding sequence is TGTGCCAGCAGCCAGGAGGGAAGTTTGAACTATGGCTACACCTTC. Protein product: CASSQEGSLNYGYTF.

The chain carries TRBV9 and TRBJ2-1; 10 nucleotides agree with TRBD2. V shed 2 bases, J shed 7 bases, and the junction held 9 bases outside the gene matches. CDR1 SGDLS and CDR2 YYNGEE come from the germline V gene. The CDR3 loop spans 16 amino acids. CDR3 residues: CASSVQLGLAANEQFF. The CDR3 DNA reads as TGTGCCAGCAGCGTCCAACTTGGACTAGCGGCAAATGAGCAGTTCTTC.

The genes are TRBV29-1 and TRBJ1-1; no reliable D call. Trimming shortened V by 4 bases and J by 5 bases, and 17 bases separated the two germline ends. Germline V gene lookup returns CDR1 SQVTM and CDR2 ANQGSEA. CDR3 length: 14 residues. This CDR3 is CSVALSVRGTEAFF. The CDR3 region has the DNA TGCAGCGTTGCTCTATCAGTCCGAGGAACTGAAGCTTTCTTT.

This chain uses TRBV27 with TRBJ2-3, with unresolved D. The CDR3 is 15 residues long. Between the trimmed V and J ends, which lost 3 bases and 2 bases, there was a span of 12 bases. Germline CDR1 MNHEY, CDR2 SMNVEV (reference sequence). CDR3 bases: TGTGCCAGCAGTTTTTTGAGATTTGACACAGATACGCAGTATTTT. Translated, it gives CASSFLRFDTDTQYF.

The CDR3 region has the DNA TGTGCCAGCAGCCGTCCCAAATCCTCTGGGGCCAACGTCCTGACTTTC. As protein: CASSRPKSSGANVLTF. J is TRBJ2-6 and V is TRBV4-2; D unclear. Germline assignment: CDR1 LGHNA and CDR2 YNFKEQ. Trimming removed 4 bases at V and 0 bases at J, with 10 bases between. The CDR3 has 16 amino acids.

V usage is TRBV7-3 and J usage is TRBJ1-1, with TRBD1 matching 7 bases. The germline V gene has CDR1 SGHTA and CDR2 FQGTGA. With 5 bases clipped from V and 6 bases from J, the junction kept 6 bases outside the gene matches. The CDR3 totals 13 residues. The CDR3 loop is CASSPQGVAEAFF. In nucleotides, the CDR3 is TGTGCCAGCAGCCCGCAGGGGGTTGCTGAAGCTTTCTTT.

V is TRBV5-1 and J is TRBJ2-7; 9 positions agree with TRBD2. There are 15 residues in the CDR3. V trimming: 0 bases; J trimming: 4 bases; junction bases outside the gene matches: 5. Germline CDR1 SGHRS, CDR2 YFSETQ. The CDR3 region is CASSLASGMSYEQYF. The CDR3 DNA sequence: TGCGCCAGCAGCTTGGCTAGCGGGATGTCTTACGAGCAGTACTTC.

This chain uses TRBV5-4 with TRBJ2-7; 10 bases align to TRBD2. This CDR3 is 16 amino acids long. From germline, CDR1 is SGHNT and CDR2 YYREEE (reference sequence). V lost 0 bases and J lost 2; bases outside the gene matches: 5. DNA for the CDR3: TGTGCCAGCAGCTTGGGGACTAGCGGTCCGACCTACGAGCAGTACTTC. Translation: CASSLGTSGPTYEQYF.

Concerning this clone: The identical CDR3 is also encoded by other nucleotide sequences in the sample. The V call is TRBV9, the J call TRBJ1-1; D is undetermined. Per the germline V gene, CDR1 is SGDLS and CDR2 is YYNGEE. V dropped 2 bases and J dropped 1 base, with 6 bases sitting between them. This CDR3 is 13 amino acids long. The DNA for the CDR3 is TGTGCCAGCAGCGTCGTCCCGAACACTGAAGCTTTCTTT. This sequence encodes CASSVVPNTEAFF.

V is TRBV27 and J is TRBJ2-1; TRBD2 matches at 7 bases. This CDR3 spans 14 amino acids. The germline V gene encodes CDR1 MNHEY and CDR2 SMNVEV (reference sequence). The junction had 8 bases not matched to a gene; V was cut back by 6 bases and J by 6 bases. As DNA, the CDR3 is TGTGCCAGCAGCCTACGGGGCGGGAGCAATGAGCAGTTCTTC. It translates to CASSLRGGSNEQFF.

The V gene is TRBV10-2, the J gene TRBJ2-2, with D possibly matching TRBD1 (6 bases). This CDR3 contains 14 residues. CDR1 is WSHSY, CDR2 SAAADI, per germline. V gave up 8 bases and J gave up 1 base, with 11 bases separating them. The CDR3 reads CASRTEMNTGELFF. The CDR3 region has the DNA TGCGCCAGCCGGACAGAGATGAACACCGGGGAGCTGTTTTTT.

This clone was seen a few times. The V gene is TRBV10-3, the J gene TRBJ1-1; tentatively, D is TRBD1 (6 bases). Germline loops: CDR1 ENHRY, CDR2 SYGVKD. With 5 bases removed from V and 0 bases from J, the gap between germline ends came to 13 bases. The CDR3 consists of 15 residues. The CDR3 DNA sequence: TGTGCCATCAGTCCTCAGACAGGACTGAACACTGAAGCTTTCTTT. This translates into CAISPQTGLNTEAFF.

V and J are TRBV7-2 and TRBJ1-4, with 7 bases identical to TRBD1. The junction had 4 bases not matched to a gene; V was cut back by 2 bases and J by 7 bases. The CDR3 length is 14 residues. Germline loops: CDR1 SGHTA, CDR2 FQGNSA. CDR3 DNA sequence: TGTGCCAGCAGCTTACAGGGGGGAGGTGAAAAACTGTTTTTT. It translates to CASSLQGGGEKLFF.